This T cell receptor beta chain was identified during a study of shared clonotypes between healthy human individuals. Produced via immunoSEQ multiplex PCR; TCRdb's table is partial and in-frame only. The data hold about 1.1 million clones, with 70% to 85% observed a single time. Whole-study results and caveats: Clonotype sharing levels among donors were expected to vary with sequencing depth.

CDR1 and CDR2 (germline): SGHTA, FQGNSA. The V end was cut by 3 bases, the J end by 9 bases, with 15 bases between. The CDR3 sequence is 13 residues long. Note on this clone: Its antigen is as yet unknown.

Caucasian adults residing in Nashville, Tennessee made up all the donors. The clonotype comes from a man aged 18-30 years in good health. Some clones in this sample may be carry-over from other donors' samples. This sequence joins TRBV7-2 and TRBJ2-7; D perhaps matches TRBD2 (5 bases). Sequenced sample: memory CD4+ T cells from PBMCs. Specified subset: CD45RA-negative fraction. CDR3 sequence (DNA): TGTGCCAGCAGCTTGATCGGACTGTCAGGGCAGTACTTC. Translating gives CASSLIGLSGQYF. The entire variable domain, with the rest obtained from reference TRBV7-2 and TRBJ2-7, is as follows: GAGVSQSPSNKVTEKGKDVELRCDPISGHTALYWYRQSLGQGLEFLIYFQGNSAPDKSGLPSDRFSAERTGGSVSTLTIQRTQQEDSAVYLCASSLIGLSGQYFGPGTRLTVT.